This paragraph reports one T cell receptor beta chain. What antigen it recognizes has not been identified. Base qualities were left out, and no much larger clone turns up one base away. The data belong to a study of T cell responses to AZD1222 COVID-19 vaccine (dated by TCRdb to about 2021). Turning to the overall study: A total of 233 trial participants underwent TCR sequencing, of whom about 210 received two doses of AZD1222 and 26 received two doses of the MenACWY control vaccine. Trial participants were enrolled by age into 18-55, 56-69 and 70-plus year subgroups, with around 150, 28 and 57 TCR-sequenced participants respectively. General conclusions and limits of the study: Conclusions about previously exposed vaccinees are limited because only six or seven AZD1222 recipients were SARS-CoV-2 seropositive at baseline. In the small 56-69-year group, the increase in depth fell short of significance, most likely because of low power. The whole spike protein was spanned by vaccine-associated CD4 TCRs, and dominant responses were seen in regions 160-218 and 743-854. Most participants were white British and females outnumbered males, and the authors suggested that clonal diversity may have been underestimated. A significant rise in spike-specific TCR breadth and depth was observed after two AZD1222 doses relative to day 0 and relative to MenACWY recipients. Epitopes outside the regions mutated in the B.1.351 and B.1.1.7 variants were reportedly recognized by nearly half of the unique spike-specific TCRs. Because no day 14 peak-response samples were available, the repertoires could be characterized only after the peak T cell response.

The CDR3 regions of human TCRbeta chains were subjected to immunosequencing. In the authors' own workflow: Repertoire TCRs were checked for matches against a reference library of SARS-CoV-2-specific TCRs that had been generated using the MIRA antigen-specificity platform. Breadth was defined as the fraction of unique TCRs that were SARS-CoV-2-associated, and depth was defined as the fraction of total T cells that were SARS-CoV-2-associated. Using the MIRA data, each spike-specific TCR was assigned both to the spike region to which the TCR was reactive and to a CD4 or CD8 class. Log10-transformed breadth and depth values were compared by one-way ANOVA with Sidak's multiple comparisons tests. What TCRdb holds here is the immuneACCESS table cut down to in-frame rearrangements. Part of the clones is not present; checked against another copy, under half of the missing clones reflect an unresolved V gene, and the others are unexplained. V and J calls and clone size are as listed in that table; D and trimming were resolved from the DNA. Recorded for this sample are about 210,000 clones; 94% of them occurred a single time. Of the sample, around 1.7% falls within the top ten clones.

Sample time point, as interpreted from the label and publication: about 28 days (+/-7) after the second vaccine dose. The meaning of the sample's treatment or condition label: meningococcal conjugate vaccine given as trial control. Samples from vaccinated people were obtained from the UK trials COV001 and COV002, which included a single-blind randomized controlled phase 2/3 trial of AZD1222 (ChAdOx1 nCoV-19) in healthy adults. Trial participant PBMC samples were collected at day 0 and day 28 after the second dose for TCRbeta chain sequencing. This sample comprised peripheral blood, obtained 28 days after the second dose of the MenACWY control vaccine. This receptor was obtained from an adult who received the MenACWY meningococcal vaccine as a control.

The nucleotide sequence is TGTGCCAGCAGCCTACAGGGACCCGATGAAAAACTGTTTTTT. The translation is CASSLQGPDEKLFF. The chain is assembled from TRBV7-9 and TRBJ1-4, with a tentative D gene TRBD1 over 6 matching bases. The CDR1 and CDR2 encoded by the germline V gene (reference sequence) are SEHNR and FQNEAQ. Deletion took 5 bases off V and 6 bases off J, with a span of 13 bases between the germline ends. Its CDR3 holds 14 amino acids, cysteine through phenylalanine. Only CDR3 DNA remains: 42 bases, in frame from the first base. Supplemented by the reference TRBV7-9 and TRBJ1-4 proteins around the CDR3, the complete variable domain is DTGVSQNPRHKITKRGQNVTFRCDPISEHNRLYWYRQTLGQGPEFLTYFQNEAQLEKSRLLSDRFSAERPKGSFSTLEIQRTEQGDSAMYLCASSLQGPDEKLFFGSGTQLSVL.